The present T cell receptor beta chain was sequenced within a study of CD8 T cells in Susac syndrome. With random hexamers, reverse transcription was performed on about 0.5 to 1 ug of RNA. MiXCR, applied by TCRdb to the immunoSEQ multiplex PCR reads, yields one record per CDR3 protein. Found here are some 99,000 distinct CDR3 sequences, 90% to 96% of them singletons; the top ten hold approximately 0.093%. The sample holds one count of this clonotype. Germline CDR1 reads LGHDT; CDR2 reads YNNKEL (reference sequence). The CDR3 has 15 amino acids. Trimming shortened V by 0 bases and J by 4 bases, and 10 bases separated the two germline ends.

Sequencing input: CD4+ T cells from PBMCs. The chain joins TRBV3-1 to TRBJ1-5, with no clear D. This clonotype was obtained from a human donor in good health. CDR3 nucleotides: TGTGCCAGCAGCCAAGATCTGTCAGGTAATCAGCCCCAGCATTTT. Its translation: CASSQDLSGNQPQHF.